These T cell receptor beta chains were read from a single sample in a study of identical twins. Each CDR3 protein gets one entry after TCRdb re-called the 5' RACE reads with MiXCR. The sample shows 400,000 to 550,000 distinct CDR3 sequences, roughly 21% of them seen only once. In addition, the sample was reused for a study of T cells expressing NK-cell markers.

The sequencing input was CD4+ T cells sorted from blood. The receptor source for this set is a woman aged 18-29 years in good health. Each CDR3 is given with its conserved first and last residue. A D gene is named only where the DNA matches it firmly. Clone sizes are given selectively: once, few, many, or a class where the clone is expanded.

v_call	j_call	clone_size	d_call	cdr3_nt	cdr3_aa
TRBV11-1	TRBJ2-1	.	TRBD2	TGTGCCAGCAGCTTAGCCGGCCGTACTATGCGGGAGAATGATAAGGATGAGCAGTTCTTC	CASSLAGRTMRENDKDEQFF
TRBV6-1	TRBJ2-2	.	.	TGTGCCAGCGGGGGACCCTATACCGGGGAGCTGTTTTTT	CASGGPYTGELFF
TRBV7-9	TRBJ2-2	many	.	TGTGCCAGCAGCTTAGAGTTGCTAAACGGGGAGCTGTTTTTT	CASSLELLNGELFF
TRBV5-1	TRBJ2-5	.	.	TGCGCCAGCAGCCATGGGTCTCCAGAGACCCAGTACTTC	CASSHGSPETQYF
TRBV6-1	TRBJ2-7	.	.	TGTGCCAGCAGTGACCGGGCCCCCTACGAGCAGTACTTC	CASSDRAPYEQYF
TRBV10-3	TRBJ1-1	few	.	TGTGCCATCAGTCAACAGGGCCCCACTGAAGCTTTCTTT	CAISQQGPTEAFF
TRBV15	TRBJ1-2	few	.	TGTGCCACCAGGGACAGAGGGATTGGCTACACCTTC	CATRDRGIGYTF
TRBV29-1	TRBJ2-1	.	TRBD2	TGCAGCGTCGAGGGACTAGCGGGAGGTCGCAATGAGCAGTTCTTC	CSVEGLAGGRNEQFF
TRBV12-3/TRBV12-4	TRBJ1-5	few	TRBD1	TGTGCCAGCAGTTCGGACAGGGCTGGCAATCAGCCCCAGCATTTT	CASSSDRAGNQPQHF
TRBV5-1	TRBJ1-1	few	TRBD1	TGCGCCAGCAGTCCCGACAGGGGGCGGGCCACTGAAGCTTTCTTT	CASSPDRGRATEAFF
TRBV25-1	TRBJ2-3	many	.	TGTGCCAGCAGTCATCCCGGGCAGGAAGATACGCAGTATTTT	CASSHPGQEDTQYF
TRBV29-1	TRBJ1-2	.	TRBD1	TGCAGCGTTGAAGCAGCCGGGACAGGGCTAGGTGGCTACACCTTC	CSVEAAGTGLGGYTF
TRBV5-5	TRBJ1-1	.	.	TGTGCCAGCAGATTGACTGATAACACTGAAGCTTTCTTT	CASRLTDNTEAFF
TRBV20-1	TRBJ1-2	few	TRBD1	TGCAGTGCTAGTCCGGGACAGGGATATGGCTACACCTTC	CSASPGQGYGYTF
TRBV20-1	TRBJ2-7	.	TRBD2	TGCAGTCCGGAGAGTAGCGGGAGGCTCGAGCAGTACTTC	CSPESSGRLEQYF
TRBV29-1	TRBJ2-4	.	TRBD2	TGCAGCGCCGGGGGGGGTAACATTCAGTACTTC	CSAGGGNIQYF
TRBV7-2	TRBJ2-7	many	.	TGTGCCAGCAGCTTAGCGGCCTACGAGCAGTACTTC	CASSLAAYEQYF
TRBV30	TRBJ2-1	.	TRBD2	TGTGCCTGGAGTAAGCGGGAGGGAGCTGAGCAGTTCTTC	CAWSKREGAEQFF
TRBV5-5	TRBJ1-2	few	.	TGTGCCAGCAGCTCATCCAGGGACGTCTACACCTTC	CASSSSRDVYTF
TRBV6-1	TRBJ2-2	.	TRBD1	TGTGCCAGCAATAGACAGGGTTTGGGCACCGGGGAGCTGTTTTTT	CASNRQGLGTGELFF
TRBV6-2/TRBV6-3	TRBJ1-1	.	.	TGTGCCAGCAGGGACCCGGGACCGACTGAAGCTTTCTTT	CASRDPGPTEAFF
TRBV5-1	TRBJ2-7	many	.	TGCGCCAGCAGCCCGGCCGGCAACCTCTACGAGCAGTACTTC	CASSPAGNLYEQYF
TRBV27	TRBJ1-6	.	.	TGTGCCAGCAGTTTACCCCCAACAGGGTTCCCGGGTTCACCCCTCCACTTT	CASSLPPTGFPGSPLHF
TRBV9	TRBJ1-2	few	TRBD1	TGTGCCAGCAGCGTAGGACAGGGGAGGTATGGCTACACCTTC	CASSVGQGRYGYTF
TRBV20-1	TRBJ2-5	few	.	TGCAGTGCCGCAACGGTAGCCCAAGAGACCCAGTACTTC	CSAATVAQETQYF
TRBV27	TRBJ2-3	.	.	TGTGCCAGCAGTGCCCCCGGCCGCCCCGAGTATACGCAGTATTTT	CASSAPGRPEYTQYF
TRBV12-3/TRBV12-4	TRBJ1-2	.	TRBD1	TGTGCCAGCAAACTAGGACAGGGGCGGAACTATGGCTACACCTTC	CASKLGQGRNYGYTF
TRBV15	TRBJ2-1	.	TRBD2	TGTGCCACCAGCAGAGCGGAGACTAGCGTAAACAATGAGCAGTTCTTC	CATSRAETSVNNEQFF
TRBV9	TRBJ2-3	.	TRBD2	TGTGCCAGCAGCGGTCTCCCCGGGGGGGCAGATACGCAGTATTTT	CASSGLPGGADTQYF
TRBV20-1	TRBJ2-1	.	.	TGCAGTGCTCAAGGGCCTAATGAGCAGTTCTTC	CSAQGPNEQFF
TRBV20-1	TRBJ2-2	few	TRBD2	TGCAGTGCTAGAAAAGCTAGCGGGAGTAACACCGGGGAGCTGTTTTTT	CSARKASGSNTGELFF
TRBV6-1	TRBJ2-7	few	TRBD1	TGTGCCAGCAGCCGGCGGGGGACAGGGTTTTACGAGCAGTACTTC	CASSRRGTGFYEQYF
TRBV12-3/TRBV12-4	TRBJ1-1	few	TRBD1	TGTGCCAGTCGGGACAGCATGAACACTGAAGCTTTCTTT	CASRDSMNTEAFF
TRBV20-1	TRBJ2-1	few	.	TGCAGTGCTTCTCCTCCGGGGGTTAACTACAATGAGCAGTTCTTC	CSASPPGVNYNEQFF
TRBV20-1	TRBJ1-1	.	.	TGCAGTGCCCAGATAGGGGCCGGCAACACTGAAGCTTTCTTT	CSAQIGAGNTEAFF
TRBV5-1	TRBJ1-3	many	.	TGCGCCAGCAGCTGGGACGGCATCTCTGGAAACACCATATATTTT	CASSWDGISGNTIYF
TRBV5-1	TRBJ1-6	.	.	TGCGCCAGCAGGCGGGGGCCTGGGGCTAATTCACCCCTCCACTTT	CASRRGPGANSPLHF
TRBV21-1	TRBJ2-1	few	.	TGTGCCAGCAGCACTGGCCGATCTAGCGGGAAGTCCTACAATGAGCAGTTCTTC	CASSTGRSSGKSYNEQFF
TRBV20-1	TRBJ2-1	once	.	TGCAGTGCTCCTTACTTGACGGATGAGCAGTTCTTC	CSAPYLTDEQFF
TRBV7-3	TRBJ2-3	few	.	TGTGCCAGCAGCTTATGGTATGATCTACCGGGTACGCAGTATTTT	CASSLWYDLPGTQYF
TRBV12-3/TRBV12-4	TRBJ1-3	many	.	TGTGCCAGCAGCTCGACAGGTTCTGGAAACACCATATATTTT	CASSSTGSGNTIYF
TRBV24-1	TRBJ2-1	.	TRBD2	TGTGCCACCAGTGGGAGCGGGAGAGCCAATGAGCAGTTCTTC	CATSGSGRANEQFF
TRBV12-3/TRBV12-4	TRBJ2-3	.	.	TGTGCCAGCAGTTTAGGAGGCCCTGGACCCCTGCGTGCAGATACGCAGTATTTT	CASSLGGPGPLRADTQYF
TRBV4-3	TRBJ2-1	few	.	TGCGCCAGCAGCCAAGACCAGGACTGGATGAATGAGCAGTTCTTC	CASSQDQDWMNEQFF
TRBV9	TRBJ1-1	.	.	TGTGCCAGCAGCGTATCTGCCTGGGTGGACACTGAAGCTTTCTTT	CASSVSAWVDTEAFF
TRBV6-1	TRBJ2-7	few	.	TGTGCCAGCCGACAGGCCACTCCCTACGAGCAGTACTTC	CASRQATPYEQYF
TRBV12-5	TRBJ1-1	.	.	TGTGCTAGTGGTGGGGGGATGAACACTGAAGCTTTCTTT	CASGGGMNTEAFF
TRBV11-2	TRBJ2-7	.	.	TGTGCCAGCAGCTTCTTGGACAGTGGGGCGAGGGGGCAGTACTTC	CASSFLDSGARGQYF
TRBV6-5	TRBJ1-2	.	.	TGTGCCAGCTGGGAGGGAGGATATGGCTACACCTTC	CASWEGGYGYTF
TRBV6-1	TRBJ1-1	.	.	TGTGCCAGCGGGGGACAACCGAACACTGAAGCTTTCTTT	CASGGQPNTEAFF
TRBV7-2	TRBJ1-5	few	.	TGTGCCAGCAGCTTCTCCCAGGGAGGCAATCAGCCCCAGCATTTT	CASSFSQGGNQPQHF
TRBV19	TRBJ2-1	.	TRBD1	TGTGCCAGTAGTCAGCCGCCCGGGACAGTGGGCAATGAGCAGTTCTTC	CASSQPPGTVGNEQFF
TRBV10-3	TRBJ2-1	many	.	TGTGCCATCAGTGATCAACGGTTCCTAGACAATGAGCAGTTCTTC	CAISDQRFLDNEQFF
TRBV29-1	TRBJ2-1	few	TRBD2	TGCAGCGTTGGGGTGACTAGCGGGAGTTCCTACAATGAGCAGTTCTTC	CSVGVTSGSSYNEQFF
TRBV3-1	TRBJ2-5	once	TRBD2	TGTGCCAGCAGCCAAGCCCCCGGGGGGCAAGAGACCCAGTACTTC	CASSQAPGGQETQYF